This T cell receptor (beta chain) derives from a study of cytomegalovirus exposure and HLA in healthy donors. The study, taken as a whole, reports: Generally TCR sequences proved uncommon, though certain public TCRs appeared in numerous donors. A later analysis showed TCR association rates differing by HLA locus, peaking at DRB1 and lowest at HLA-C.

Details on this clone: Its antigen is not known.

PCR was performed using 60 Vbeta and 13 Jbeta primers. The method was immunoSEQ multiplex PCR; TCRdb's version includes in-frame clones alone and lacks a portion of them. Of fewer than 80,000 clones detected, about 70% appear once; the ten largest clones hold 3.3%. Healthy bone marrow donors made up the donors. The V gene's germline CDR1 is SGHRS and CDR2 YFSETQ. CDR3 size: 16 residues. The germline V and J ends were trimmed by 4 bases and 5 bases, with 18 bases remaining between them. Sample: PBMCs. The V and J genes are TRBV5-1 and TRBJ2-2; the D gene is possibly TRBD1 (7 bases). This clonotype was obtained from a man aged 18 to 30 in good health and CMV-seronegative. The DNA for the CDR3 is TGCGCCAGCAGCCCCCTGGCAGGGGGGAGGACCGGGGAGCTGTTTTTT. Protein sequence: CASSPLAGGRTGELFF.